This T cell receptor beta chain is from a study of lymphopenia after photon versus proton radiotherapy (dated by TCRdb to between 2017 and 2020). Notes on the research overall: Photon and proton radiation therapy were compared by the study for their immunological effects in patients with gastrointestinal tumors who developed high-grade lymphopenia. The goal of the study was to characterize the differences between the two radiation modalities in how they affect the immune system. The roughly 21 patients in the cohort had gastrointestinal tumors, were treated with either photon or proton therapy, and subsequently developed lymphopenia.

Library method: the immunoSEQ multiplex PCR assay. Deep sequencing of rearranged TCR beta loci, alongside multiparametric flow cytometry, was used to profile T cell repertoires. TCRdb retrieved this table from immuneACCESS and kept in-frame rearrangements only. Not all clones are present; in checked studies, unresolved V genes account for under half, and no reason is known for the remainder. Present in this sample are 150,000 to 200,000 clones, 70% to 90% of which were seen just once. Together, the top ten hold around 4.5% of the sample. The paper as a whole reports these results and caveats: Proton-treated patients stayed relatively stable during treatment, while photon-treated patients lost naive T cells and TCR diversity and gained effector/memory populations. After the lymphocyte count nadir, repertoires from photon-treated patients showed oligoclonal expansion, particularly of CD8+ Temra cells, and this expansion drove the decline in diversity. Across the cohort, a larger post-nadir drop in TCR diversity was inversely correlated with overall survival time among patients who died. The survival association was examined only in patients who died, and the authors described better survival with proton therapy as a possibility, not as a demonstrated result.

The germline V gene supplies CDR1 ENHRY and CDR2 SYGVKD. The CDR3 covers 15 residues, taking in both the cysteine and the phenylalanine. The entry retains the CDR3 DNA only, 45 bases that are in frame from base 1. The junction shows trimming of 2 bases on V and 4 bases on J, plus 12 bases between the germline ends. The sample holds a few counts of this clone. The specificity of this receptor is unknown. No much larger clone exists at a distance of one base, and base qualities are not known. In this chain, TRBV10-3 is recombined with TRBJ1-5, with the D segment identity uncertain. This receptor was identified in a man in his forties or fifties with gastric cancer. Specimen: peripheral blood, collected from a patient treated with photon-based radiotherapy. Here the CDR3 is given as CAISEAGGVNQPQHF. The nucleotide sequence reads as follows: TGTGCCATCAGTGAGGCGGGTGGAGTTAATCAGCCCCAGCATTTT.